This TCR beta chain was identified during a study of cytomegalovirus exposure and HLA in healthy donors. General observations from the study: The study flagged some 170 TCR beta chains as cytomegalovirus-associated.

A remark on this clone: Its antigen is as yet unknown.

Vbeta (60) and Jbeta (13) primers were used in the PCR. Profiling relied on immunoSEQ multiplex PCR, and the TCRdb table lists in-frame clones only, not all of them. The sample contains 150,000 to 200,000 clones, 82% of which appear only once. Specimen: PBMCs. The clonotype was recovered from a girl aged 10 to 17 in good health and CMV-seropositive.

CDR3 region: CASSSAAQGFNEKLFF. The CDR3 DNA sequence: TGTGCCAGCAGCTCCGCCGCCCAGGGCTTTAATGAAAAACTGTTTTTT. The chain couples TRBV28 to TRBJ1-4; weak D call: TRBD1 (5 bases). CDR3 length equals 16 residues. V was shortened by 6 bases and J by 4 bases, with 18 bases between the two germline ends. Germline-derived CDR1 and CDR2 are MDHEN and SYDVKM.